A selection of T cell receptor beta chains follows, all from one sample in a study of identifying expanded T cells in peripheral blood. Profiled with immunoSEQ multiplex PCR; TCRdb holds only in-frame clones, not every one. The sample records roughly 130,000 clones, less than 90% being singletons. The sequenced material came from blood. These receptors came from a person aged 18 to 75 in good health. The CDR3 runs from the conserved cysteine through the conserved F or W. The D gene is left open where the match is weak. Size is omitted from some rows. Given values are once, few, many or a class for expanded clones.

>-|TRBJ1-2|-|TRBV19
CASSEGVGNYGYTF
TGTGCCAGTAGTGAGGGAGTAGGGAACTATGGCTACACCTTC
>-|TRBJ1-1|-|TRBV10-3
CAISGGGNTEAFF
TGTGCCATCAGTGGTGGAGGGAACACTGAAGCTTTCTTT
>TRBD1|TRBJ2-2|-|TRBV6-6
CASSSTGGGGELFF
TGTGCCAGCAGCTCTACAGGGGGAGGCGGGGAGCTGTTTTTT
>-|TRBJ2-1|-|TRBV2
CASSEGSGRVSSYNEQFF
TGTGCCAGCAGTGAAGGTTCTGGCCGAGTCAGCTCCTACAATGAGCAGTTCTTC
>TRBD1|TRBJ2-1|-|TRBV5-1
CASSLLGQGPSSYNEQFF
TGCGCCAGCAGCTTGCTGGGACAGGGGCCGAGCTCCTACAATGAGCAGTTCTTC
>TRBD1|TRBJ1-1|once|TRBV2
CASSSIGQGAVTEAFF
TGTGCCAGCAGCTCAATAGGACAGGGGGCGGTCACTGAAGCTTTCTTT
>TRBD2|TRBJ2-3|once|TRBV5-1
CASSWSGGADTQYF
TGCGCCAGCAGCTGGAGCGGGGGTGCAGATACGCAGTATTTT
>-|TRBJ2-3|-|TRBV4-3
CASSQAIGSPDTQYF
TGCGCCAGCAGCCAAGCCATCGGAAGCCCAGATACGCAGTATTTT
>-|TRBJ2-7|few|TRBV4-1
CASSQMLRNPTYEQYF
TGCGCCAGCAGCCAAATGTTGAGGAACCCGACCTACGAGCAGTACTTC
>-|TRBJ2-1|few|TRBV6-6
CASSYPGGEQFF
TGTGCCAGCAGTTACCCAGGAGGTGAGCAGTTCTTC
>-|TRBJ2-3|-|TRBV7-9
CASSSRGLSTDTQYF
TGTGCCAGCAGCTCACGTGGGCTCTCCACAGATACGCAGTATTTT
>-|TRBJ2-3|-|TRBV28
CASSFGSSNTQYF
TGTGCCAGCAGTTTCGGGAGTTCGAATACGCAGTATTTT
>-|TRBJ1-2|-|TRBV5-1
CASSLGQDGYTF
TGCGCCAGCAGCTTAGGTCAGGATGGCTACACCTTC
>TRBD2|TRBJ2-2|-|TRBV2
CASSSQGLVSGELFF
TGTGCCAGCAGTTCCCAGGGACTAGTGTCCGGGGAGCTGTTTTTT
>-|TRBJ1-5|few|TRBV10-1
CASMWTYQPQHF
TGCGCCAGCATGTGGACCTATCAGCCCCAGCATTTT
>-|TRBJ2-1|-|TRBV29-1
CSVEYVHNEQFF
TGCAGCGTTGAATACGTCCACAATGAGCAGTTCTTC
>-|TRBJ1-1|-|TRBV7-8
CASSLELNTEAFF
TGTGCCAGCAGCCTTGAGTTGAACACTGAAGCTTTCTTT
>TRBD2|TRBJ2-1|-|TRBV7-3
CASSLSLAGGNEQFF
TGTGCCAGCAGCTTAAGCCTAGCGGGAGGGAATGAGCAGTTCTTC
>TRBD1|TRBJ2-5|once|TRBV18
CASRDDRGETQYF
TGTGCCAGCCGTGATGACAGGGGAGAGACCCAGTACTTC
>-|TRBJ1-6|few|TRBV7-2
CASSALRDSPLHF
TGTGCCAGCAGCGCCCTAAGGGATTCACCCCTCCACTTT
>-|TRBJ1-2|-|TRBV5-4
CASSLSVSDLYGYTF
TGTGCCAGCAGCTTGTCAGTGTCCGACCTCTATGGCTACACCTTC
>-|TRBJ1-5|-|TRBV5-1
CASSLDGVSQPQHF
TGCGCCAGCAGCTTGGATGGGGTTAGCCAGCCCCAGCATTTT
>TRBD1|TRBJ2-5|-|TRBV9
CASSRQGRETQYF
TGTGCCAGCAGCCGACAGGGTCGGGAGACCCAGTACTTC
>TRBD1|TRBJ2-3|few|TRBV28
CASRTEGQGLTDTQYF
TGTGCCAGCAGAACTGAGGGACAGGGCCTCACAGATACGCAGTATTTT
>TRBD1|TRBJ1-1|once|TRBV6-5
CASRTGSNTEAFF
TGTGCCAGCAGGACAGGGTCAAACACTGAAGCTTTCTTT
>TRBD1|TRBJ1-5|once|TRBV7-2
CASSSTGVGNQPQHF
TGTGCCAGCAGCTCCACAGGGGTAGGCAATCAGCCCCAGCATTTT
>-|TRBJ1-5|-|TRBV18
CASSPGRIGQPQHF
TGTGCCAGCTCCCCAGGGAGGATCGGTCAGCCCCAGCATTTT
>-|TRBJ2-5|-|TRBV10-3
CATSGFGRETQYF
TGTGCCACCAGTGGTTTTGGAAGGGAGACCCAGTACTTC
>TRBD1|TRBJ2-3|-|TRBV7-9
CASADRGRDTQYF
TGTGCCAGCGCGGACAGGGGGCGGGATACGCAGTATTTT
>-|TRBJ2-5|-|TRBV15
CATSRVGGRETQYF
TGTGCCACCAGCAGAGTGGGGGGAAGAGAGACCCAGTACTTC
>-|TRBJ2-7|-|TRBV18
CASSPPTIYEQYF
TGTGCCAGCTCACCTCCGACAATCTACGAGCAGTACTTC
>-|TRBJ2-3|-|TRBV5-1
CASSLLATPTDTQYF
TGCGCCAGCAGCCTACTAGCTACCCCCACAGATACGCAGTATTTT
>-|TRBJ1-1|-|TRBV6-5
CASRPLRWDTEAFF
TGTGCCAGCAGGCCTCTTAGGTGGGACACTGAAGCTTTCTTT
>-|TRBJ1-2|-|TRBV2
CASRAGLLSNYGYTF
TGTGCCAGCAGGGCCGGCTTGCTTTCAAACTATGGCTACACCTTC
>-|TRBJ1-1|-|TRBV21-1
CASSKRDRGHTEAFF
TGTGCCAGCAGCAAAAGGGACAGGGGGCACACTGAAGCTTTCTTT
>TRBD1|TRBJ1-1|few|TRBV6-4
CASSEDREDTEAFF
TGTGCCAGCAGTGAAGACAGGGAGGACACTGAAGCTTTCTTT
>-|TRBJ1-5|few|TRBV2
CASSVGGGDQPQHF
TGTGCCAGCAGTGTTGGTGGGGGAGATCAGCCCCAGCATTTT
>-|TRBJ1-4|-|TRBV6-1
CASSPDLDVGEKLFF
TGTGCCAGCAGTCCCGACCTGGACGTCGGTGAAAAACTGTTTTTT
>TRBD1|TRBJ2-4|-|TRBV29-1
CSVRGQGGIQYF
TGCAGCGTGAGGGGACAGGGAGGCATTCAGTACTTC
>TRBD1|TRBJ1-2|once|TRBV6-5
CAARRDRRHMTGYTF
TGTGCCGCCCGTCGGGACAGGAGACATATGACGGGCTACACCTTC
>TRBD2|TRBJ2-1|-|TRBV7-3
CASSLGGSVDEQFF
TGTGCCAGCAGCTTGGGCGGGAGTGTAGATGAGCAGTTCTTC
>-|TRBJ1-4|-|TRBV9
CASSVVPGTPNEKLFF
TGTGCCAGCAGCGTAGTCCCGGGGACACCGAATGAAAAACTGTTTTTT
>-|TRBJ1-4|-|TRBV30
CAWTPSGTHREKLFF
TGTGCCTGGACCCCCTCCGGGACTCACCGTGAAAAACTGTTTTTT
>-|TRBJ1-2|-|TRBV9
CASSSPTGGYTF
TGTGCCAGCAGCTCTCCGACTGGGGGCTACACCTTC
>-|TRBJ2-1|-|TRBV28
CASTWGRADVYNEQFF
TGTGCCAGCACCTGGGGTAGGGCCGACGTCTACAATGAGCAGTTCTTC